This T cell receptor beta chain stems from a study of CD8+CD57+ T cells in acquired aplastic anemia. CDR3 and TCR beta VDJ profiling relied on a genomic DNA template. TCRdb reprocessed the reads with MiXCR, giving one entry per CDR3 protein. The sample has 150,000 to 200,000 distinct CDR3 sequences; 64% are singletons. The CDR3 extends over 15 amino acids. The ends were cut back, 5 bases at V and 0 bases at J, with 14 bases in the middle. Germline CDR1 is SGHVS and CDR2 is FQNEAQ. The V gene is TRBV7-8, the J gene TRBJ2-7; D is unresolved. The source is a human donor with severe aplastic anemia or a healthy control (not recorded which). Sequenced: sorted CD4+, CD8+, or CD8+CD57+ T cells (not recorded which) from PBMCs. The DNA of the CDR3 is TGTGCCAGCAGCATGAACCTAGAGCGCTCCTACGAGCAGTACTTC. As protein: CASSMNLERSYEQYF.